Each of the 30 T cell receptor beta chains below was sequenced from the same sample in a study of T cell responses to AZD1222 COVID-19 vaccine. Method: immunoSEQ multiplex PCR; TCRdb's copy keeps in-frame clones and lacks some. Of approximately 140,000 clones in the sample, 93% were seen once. The sequencing here drew on peripheral blood, taken on day 0 of AZD1222 vaccination. Receptors were obtained from an adult in good health.

This chain connects TRBV5-6 to TRBJ1-2; tentative D call: TRBD1 (5 bases). Per the germline V gene, CDR1 is SGHDT and CDR2 is YYEEEE. The CDR3 covers 13 residues. The ends were cut back, 2 bases at V and 7 bases at J, with 12 bases in the middle. The CDR3 here is CASSFGGAGGYTF. The CDR3 coding sequence is TGTGCCAGCAGCTTTGGAGGGGCGGGTGGCTACACCTTC.

This chain joins TRBV5-6 and TRBJ2-5; D ambiguous. This CDR3 spans 12 amino acids. CDR1 is SGHDT, CDR2 YYEEEE, per germline. V lost 4 bases and J 4 bases, leaving 8 bases between the germline ends. CDR3 sequence: CASSPWGETQYF. CDR3 coding DNA: TGTGCCAGCAGCCCCTGGGGAGAGACCCAGTACTTC.

This chain connects TRBV6-1 to TRBJ1-2, with TRBD1 identical over 9 bases. The CDR3 has 16 amino acids. V gave up 4 bases and J gave up 5 bases; unmatched junction bases: 11. Germline values: CDR1 MNHNS, CDR2 SASEGT. The chain's CDR3 is CASSVGLPGQGYGYTF. In nucleotides, the CDR3 is TGTGCCAGCAGTGTCGGCCTCCCGGGACAGGGTTATGGCTACACCTTC.

The V gene is TRBV4-1, the J gene TRBJ1-2, with TRBD1 identical over 7 bases. V trimming: 2 bases; J trimming: 8 bases; junction bases outside the gene matches: 14. Germline V gene sequence: CDR1 MGHRA, CDR2 YSYEKL. This CDR3 contains 16 residues. CDR3 amino acids: CASSQKRRGRFDGYTF. CDR3 coding DNA: TGCGCCAGCAGCCAAAAAAGGAGGGGGCGCTTCGACGGCTACACCTTC.

The chain links TRBV12-3 or TRBV12-4 to TRBJ1-2; D gene ambiguous. The CDR3 consists of 12 residues. Trimming took 5 bases from V and 7 from J, leaving 11 bases between them. The CDR3 sequence: CASSQDDLGYTF. The CDR3 DNA reads TGTGCCAGCAGTCAAGATGACCTTGGCTACACCTTC.

The V gene is TRBV28, the J gene TRBJ2-3; D not certain. CDR3 length equals 13 residues. The germline gives CDR1 MDHEN, CDR2 SYDVKM. Trimming removed 8 bases from V and 1 base from J, with 10 bases in between. The CDR3 loop reads CASVVPGTDTQYF. The CDR3 nucleotides are TGTGCCAGCGTTGTCCCGGGCACAGATACGCAGTATTTT.

The rearrangement links TRBV9 to TRBJ2-7; TRBD2 matches at 9 bases. The ends lost 0 bases at V and 3 bases at J; junction bases unmatched: 4. The CDR3 is 15 amino acids. Germline CDR1 SGDLS, CDR2 YYNGEE. DNA of the CDR3: TGTGCCAGCAGCGTAGAGGGTAGCGGGAGCTACGAGCAGTACTTC. Its protein is CASSVEGSGSYEQYF.

CDR3 protein: CASSKSRTTDSNQPQHF. CDR3 nucleotide sequence: TGTGCCAGCAGCAAATCGCGAACGACAGATAGCAATCAGCCCCAGCATTTT. This chain joins TRBV21-1 and TRBJ1-5; the tabulated D call, TRBD1, remains unverified against the DNA. TRBV21-1 is termed a pseudogene. CDR3 length: 17 residues.

This clone was recorded only once. V gene TRBV10-1 combines with J gene TRBJ1-5; the match to TRBD1 covers 7 bases. The CDR3 loop spans 16 amino acids. V shed 4 bases and J 7 bases; nucleotides not matched to a gene: 13. CDR1 and CDR2 (germline): WNHNN, SYGVQD (reference sequence). The CDR3 DNA follows: TGCGCCAGCAGTGGATACACGACAGGGAAGGAGCAGCCCCAGCATTTT. As protein: CASSGYTTGKEQPQHF.

In DNA form, the CDR3 reads TGTGCCAGCAGTGAGGGGCGGTGGATTGGCTACACCTTC. Its translation: CASSEGRWIGYTF. This rearrangement joins TRBV6-1 to TRBJ1-2; a weak D match, TRBD1 (5 bases). The V gene lost 3 bases and the J gene lost 7 bases, with 12 bases spanning the gap. Looked up from germline, CDR1 is MNHNS and CDR2 is SASEGT. This CDR3 is built from 13 residues.

V is TRBV28 and J is TRBJ1-3, with TRBD1 matching 7 bases. Germline V gives CDR1 MDHEN, CDR2 SYDVKM. Germline trimming cut 1 base from V and 0 bases from J; bases unmatched to any gene: 12. This CDR3 has 19 residues. The CDR3 coding sequence is TGTGCCAGCAGTTTATTTCCGCCCAGGACAGGCAACTCTGGAAACACCATATATTTT. Translation: CASSLFPPRTGNSGNTIYF.

CDR3 loop: CASSIARTGELFF. The CDR3 bases are TGTGCCAGCAGCATAGCCCGGACCGGGGAGCTGTTTTTT. The chain uses TRBV11-2 and TRBJ2-2; D is undetermined. Germline values: CDR1 SGHAT, CDR2 FQNNGV. CDR3 length: 13 residues. V was shortened by 5 bases and J by 5 bases, with 9 bases between the two germline ends.

The V gene is TRBV3-1 (or the pseudogene TRBV3-2), the J gene TRBJ1-6; 11 bases agree with TRBD1. This CDR3 region has 16 residues. The V gene end was trimmed by 3 bases and the J gene end by 6 bases; junction bases not matched to a gene: 4. Germline assignment: CDR1 LGHDT and CDR2 YNNKEL (reference sequence). CDR3 DNA sequence: TGTGCCAGCAGCCAGGACAGGGGGCGCCGTAATTCACCCCTCCACTTT. Translated: CASSQDRGRRNSPLHF.

The chain uses TRBV28 and TRBJ2-3, with D uncertain. Germline V lookup: CDR1 MDHEN, CDR2 SYDVKM. The length of the CDR3 is 15 residues. V gave up 3 bases and J gave up 3 bases, with 13 bases separating them. The CDR3 region is CASSFLLDQTDTQYF. In nucleotides, the CDR3 is TGTGCCAGCAGTTTTTTACTGGACCAGACAGATACGCAGTATTTT.

This chain links TRBV11-3 with TRBJ1-5; D gene unclear. Trimming cost V 8 bases and J 2 bases, with 22 bases left between them. CDR1 and CDR2 from the germline V gene are SGHNT and YENEEA. The CDR3 is 17 residues long. This CDR3 is CASYLPPHLDGNQPQHF. CDR3 DNA sequence: TGTGCCAGCTACCTACCTCCTCATTTAGATGGCAATCAGCCCCAGCATTTT. Variable domain in full (rest from reference TRBV11-3 and TRBJ1-5): EAGVVQSPRYKIIEKKQPVAFWCNPISGHNTLYWYLQNLGQGPELLIRYENEEAVDDSQLPKDRFSAERLKGVDSTLKIQPAELGDSAVYLCASYLPPHLDGNQPQHFGDGTRLSIL.

The chain is built from TRBV14 and TRBJ1-6; no reliable D call. V was cut by 3 bases and J by 6 bases, with 9 bases left in between. The CDR3 sequence is 14 residues long. Germline CDR1 is SGHDN and CDR2 is FVKESK. CDR3: CASSQRARNSPLHF. CDR3 nucleotide sequence: TGTGCCAGCAGCCAGCGCGCACGTAATTCACCCCTCCACTTT.

The chain employs TRBV28 and TRBJ1-5; maybe TRBD1 (5 bases). The CDR3 has 15 amino acids. CDR1 is MDHEN and CDR2 is SYDVKM in the germline V gene. V was shortened by 4 bases and J by 1 base, with 11 bases between the two germline ends. The CDR3 protein is CASSSLRDSNQPQHF. CDR3 bases: TGTGCCAGCAGTTCCCTACGGGACAGCAATCAGCCCCAGCATTTT.

The chain combines TRBV18 with TRBJ1-1; perhaps TRBD1 as D (5 bases). Germline V gives CDR1 KGHSH, CDR2 LQKENI. The CDR3 sequence is 15 residues long. V dropped 5 bases and J dropped 4 bases, with 17 bases sitting between them. CDR3 region: CASSGQEGLSTEAFF. The CDR3 DNA reads TGTGCCAGCTCAGGGCAGGAGGGGTTAAGCACTGAAGCTTTCTTT.

V is TRBV24-1 and J is TRBJ1-1, with a weak D call TRBD1 (5 bases). With 4 bases removed from V and 0 bases from J, the gap between germline ends came to 23 bases. The CDR3 has 19 residues. CDR1 and CDR2 (germline): KGHDR, SFDVKD. The CDR3 region is CATSDPSTVRANMNTEAFF. The CDR3 nucleotides read TGTGCCACCAGTGACCCTTCGACAGTAAGGGCTAACATGAACACTGAAGCTTTCTTT.

This chain links TRBV7-8 with TRBJ2-5, with no clear D. V lost 3 bases to trimming and J lost 4 bases, with 18 bases between them. The CDR3 covers 16 residues. Germline V gene data show CDR1 as SGHVS and CDR2 as FQNEAQ. This CDR3 is CASSFLPLGSGETQYF. CDR3 nucleotide sequence: TGTGCCAGCAGCTTTCTCCCGCTAGGATCGGGAGAGACCCAGTACTTC.

This clone showed up just once. The V and J genes are TRBV27 and TRBJ1-1; D gene uncertain. The germline CDR1 and CDR2 sequences are MNHEY and SMNVEV (reference sequence). V was pared by 7 bases and J by 8 bases, with 17 bases between. This CDR3 is built from 13 residues. The CDR3 here is CASTKNGRGEAFF. The CDR3 coding sequence is TGTGCCAGCACCAAGAACGGGCGGGGAGAAGCTTTCTTT.

The V call is TRBV28, the J call TRBJ1-2; D is possibly TRBD1 (5 bases). Looked up from germline, CDR1 is MDHEN and CDR2 is SYDVKM. Trimming took 2 bases from V and 6 from J, leaving 10 bases between them. CDR3 length: 13 amino acids. The CDR3 loop is CASSLRGWDGYTF. CDR3 sequence (DNA): TGTGCCAGCAGTTTAAGGGGCTGGGATGGCTACACCTTC.

J is TRBJ2-7 and V is TRBV11-2; 12 bases are shared with TRBD1. From germline, CDR1 is SGHAT and CDR2 FQNNGV. V gave up 3 bases and J gave up 4 bases; unmatched junction bases: 10. This CDR3 region has 17 residues. CDR3 bases: TGTGCCAGCAGCTTTCGAACCGGGACAGGGGGCCTATACGAGCAGTACTTC. It is translated as CASSFRTGTGGLYEQYF.

V usage is TRBV30 and J usage is TRBJ2-7; tentative D call: TRBD2 (5 bases). The CDR3 length is 11 residues. Trimming removed 4 bases from V and 5 bases from J, with 9 bases in between. CDR1 and CDR2 (germline): GTSNPN, SVGIG (reference sequence). The CDR3 reads CAWIRRDEQYF. CDR3 DNA: TGTGCCTGGATCCGGCGGGACGAGCAGTACTTC.

This chain connects TRBV3-1 (or the pseudogene TRBV3-2) to TRBJ2-3; 12 bases match TRBD2. Germline CDR1 is LGHDT and CDR2 is YNNKEL (reference sequence). V gave up 2 bases and J gave up 4 bases; unmatched junction bases: 7. This CDR3 is built from 17 residues. As DNA, the CDR3 is TGTGCCAGCAGCCAAAAAAGGACTAGCGGGATCCCAGATACGCAGTATTTT. Residues: CASSQKRTSGIPDTQYF.

The chain has TRBV5-1 and TRBJ1-2; 7 bases are shared with TRBD1. Germline CDR1 SGHRS, CDR2 YFSETQ. The CDR3 consists of 13 residues. V lost 2 bases and J lost 6; bases outside the gene matches: 4. The CDR3 sequence: CASSFTTGNGYTF. The CDR3 region has the DNA TGCGCCAGCAGCTTTACGACAGGGAATGGCTACACCTTC.

V and J are TRBV2 and TRBJ2-1; D is perhaps TRBD2 (5 bases). The CDR3 length is 13 residues. In germline, CDR1 is SNHLY, CDR2 FYNNEI. V lost 2 bases to trimming and J lost 4 bases, with 6 bases between them. CDR3 nucleotide sequence: TGTGCCAGCAGTGAACGGGGTTACAATGAGCAGTTCTTC. This codes for CASSERGYNEQFF. Filled out from reference TRBV2 and TRBJ2-1, the complete variable domain reads EPEVTQTPSHQVTQMGQEVILRCVPISNHLYFYWYRQILGQKVEFLVSFYNNEISEKSEIFDDQFSVERPDGSNFTLKIRSTKLEDSAMYFCASSERGYNEQFFGPGTRLTVL.

The genes are TRBV7-3 and TRBJ2-5, with a possible D match to TRBD2 (6 bases). Trimming cost V 0 bases and J 2 bases, with 22 bases left between them. The CDR3 length is 19 residues. Per the germline V gene, CDR1 is SGHTA and CDR2 is FQGTGA. The CDR3, as DNA: TGTGCCAGCAGCTTAACGGCCGTGGGTGGCGGGATCGGGCAAGAGACCCAGTACTTC. It yields the protein CASSLTAVGGGIGQETQYF.

In regard to this clone: Its ends do not fully match the called genes, so a read error is possible. The V and J genes are TRBV4-1 and TRBJ2-7; D unclear. Germline lookup yields CDR1 MGHRA and CDR2 YSYEKL. The length of the CDR3 is 13 residues. In DNA form, the CDR3 reads TGCGCCAGCAGCCACAGAGCCTCCCACGAGCAGTACTTC. Its protein product is CASSHRASHEQYF.

The V call is TRBV11-1, the J call TRBJ2-5; no clear D. The V end lost 0 bases, the J end lost 1 base, and 6 bases lay between the germline ends. This CDR3 contains 14 residues. CDR1 and CDR2 from the germline V gene are SGHAT and FQDESV (reference sequence). As DNA, the CDR3 is TGTGCCAGCAGCTTAGCACAGCCCCAAGAGACCCAGTACTTC. As protein: CASSLAQPQETQYF.